Listed below are T cell receptor beta chains from one sample, sequenced in a study of radiation and T cells in renal cell carcinoma. Generated by immunoSEQ multiplex PCR, the TCRdb table keeps only in-frame clones and is missing some. The sample includes 100,000 to 150,000 clones, more than 70% of them seen just once. This sample comprised blood, obtained from a patient whose treatment included radiotherapy and nephrectomy. These receptors all stem from a woman in her 70s with renal cell carcinoma. The CDR3 runs from the conserved cysteine through the conserved F or W. D genes are given only for firm matches. Clone size is given for some rows only: seen once, a few or many times, or a class if the clone is expanded.

d_call,v_call,clone_size,j_call,cdr3_length,cdr3_nt,cdr3_aa
NA,TRBV18,NA,TRBJ1-1,14,TGTGCCAGCTCACCATCACAGGGAGGTACTGAAGCTTTCTTT,CASSPSQGGTEAFF
NA,TRBV4-3,NA,TRBJ1-4,16,TGCGCCAGCAGCCTTGAGGGCAGGGCGGGCAATGAAAAACTGTTTTTT,CASSLEGRAGNEKLFF
TRBD1,TRBV7-8,once,TRBJ1-4,20,TGTGCCAGCAGCTCAGGACAGGGAAACCTCAAGGGGGCAACTAATGAAAAACTGTTTTTT,CASSSGQGNLKGATNEKLFF
NA,TRBV7-9,NA,TRBJ2-7,13,TGTGCCAGCAGCCCGAGTTGGAGTAAGGAGCAGTACTTC,CASSPSWSKEQYF
NA,TRBV9,few,TRBJ1-1,15,TGTGCCAGCAGCGTAGGGGTGAGGATGAACACTGAAGCTTTCTTT,CASSVGVRMNTEAFF
NA,TRBV5-1,NA,TRBJ2-7,15,TGCGCCAGCAGCTTGGAAGATTCCCCTTCCTACGAGCAGTACTTC,CASSLEDSPSYEQYF
NA,TRBV7-2,NA,TRBJ1-5,16,TGTGCCAGCAGCTTAGGAGGAGGGCAAAGCAATCAGCCCCAGCATTTT,CASSLGGGQSNQPQHF
TRBD1,TRBV30,NA,TRBJ1-3,17,TGTGCCTGGAAAAGGGCTAAGACAGGGCTCTCTGGAAACACCATATATTTT,CAWKRAKTGLSGNTIYF
NA,TRBV25-1,NA,TRBJ1-3,15,TGTGCCAGCAGTGAATATGGAGGTACTGGAAACACCATATATTTT,CASSEYGGTGNTIYF
NA,TRBV15,NA,TRBJ1-2,14,TGTGCCACCAGCAGAGGAAACAGCGACTATGGCTACACCTTC,CATSRGNSDYGYTF
NA,TRBV7-3,NA,TRBJ2-2,14,TGTGCCAGCAGCTTAAACGCGAACACCGGGGAGCTGTTTTTT,CASSLNANTGELFF
NA,TRBV7-2,NA,TRBJ1-2,14,TGTGCCAGCAGCTCCCCCCCGGGGAGATATGGCTACACCTTC,CASSSPPGRYGYTF
NA,TRBV5-4,NA,TRBJ2-1,14,TGTGCCAGCAGCTACCGGGACACCTACAATGAGCAGTTCTTC,CASSYRDTYNEQFF
TRBD2,TRBV6-5,NA,TRBJ2-3,15,TGTGCCAGCAGTTACTCGAGACTAGCTGCAGATACGCAGTATTTT,CASSYSRLAADTQYF
NA,TRBV6-5,once,TRBJ1-4,15,TGTGCCAGCAGTTACTCACAGGGACGAAATGAAAAACTGTTTTTT,CASSYSQGRNEKLFF
NA,TRBV5-1,NA,TRBJ1-6,15,TGCGCCAGCAGCTTGTGGGCGCCACCCAATTCACCCCTCCACTTT,CASSLWAPPNSPLHF
NA,TRBV11-3,NA,TRBJ1-2,11,TGTGCCAGCAGCTTAGGCGATGGCTACACCTTC,CASSLGDGYTF
NA,TRBV5-1,NA,TRBJ2-7,13,TGCGCCAGCAGCTTCGAGGGTTCCTACGAGCAGTACTTC,CASSFEGSYEQYF
NA,TRBV14,NA,TRBJ2-3,12,TGTGCCAGCAGCCCGGCGAGGAGTACGCAGTATTTT,CASSPARSTQYF
TRBD2,TRBV12-5,NA,TRBJ2-1,17,TGTGCTAGTGGTTTGGTACGGCTACGGGGGGGATACAATGAGCAGTTCTTC,CASGLVRLRGGYNEQFF
TRBD1,TRBV11-2,NA,TRBJ2-1,14,TGTGCCAGCAGCTCGCGGACAGGGGGGGATGAGCAGTTCTTC,CASSSRTGGDEQFF
NA,TRBV2,NA,TRBJ1-6,14,TGTGCCAGCCTTAGGGACATTTCTAATTCACCCCTCCACTTT,CASLRDISNSPLHF
TRBD1,TRBV28,NA,TRBJ1-4,14,TGTGCCAGCAGTCCATCCAGGGGGGATGAAAAACTGTTTTTT,CASSPSRGDEKLFF
TRBD1,TRBV6-5,NA,TRBJ1-1,13,TGTGCCAGCAGGGGACAGTTCTACACTGAAGCTTTCTTT,CASRGQFYTEAFF
NA,TRBV5-8,NA,TRBJ1-4,14,TGTGCCAGCAGCTTCCGGAGGGCCGGAGAAAAACTGTTTTTT,CASSFRRAGEKLFF
TRBD2,TRBV7-2,once,TRBJ2-2,14,TGTGCCAGCAGCGCCGGACTAGCGACCGGGGAGCTGTTTTTT,CASSAGLATGELFF
NA,TRBV5-6,NA,TRBJ1-4,15,TGTGCCAGCAGCTGGGATTCAGGGTTGGAAGAAAAACTGTTTTTT,CASSWDSGLEEKLFF
TRBD1,TRBV4-2,NA,TRBJ1-1,13,TGTGCCAGCAGTGATACAGGGGTCACTGAAGCTTTCTTT,CASSDTGVTEAFF
TRBD2,TRBV7-9,NA,TRBJ2-1,17,TGTGCCAGCAGCTTGAAGCCAGTACCGGCGGGGGGGCGGGAGCAGTTCTTC,CASSLKPVPAGGREQFF
TRBD1,TRBV7-3,NA,TRBJ1-1,12,TGTGCCAGCAGCGCCAACAGGGGGCAAGTTTTCTTT,CASSANRGQVFF
TRBD2,TRBV7-2,NA,TRBJ2-1,15,TGTGCCAGCATCGACCGGGGGGGCCGGAGGAATGAGCAGTTCTTC,CASIDRGGRRNEQFF
NA,TRBV5-4,NA,TRBJ1-2,15,TGTGCCAGCAGCTTGGTGGGCAGGGATGGGGATGGCTACACCTTC,CASSLVGRDGDGYTF
NA,TRBV5-1,NA,TRBJ1-2,14,TGCGCCAGCAGCCCCGGGACAAACCTTTATGGCTACACCTTC,CASSPGTNLYGYTF
NA,TRBV19,once,TRBJ1-5,14,TGTGCCAGTACCCGGGGGGGTAGCAATCAGCCCCAGCATTTT,CASTRGGSNQPQHF
NA,TRBV6-8,NA,TRBJ2-7,14,TGTGCCAGCAGTCACGGGACAACTGAGAACGAGCAGTACTTC,CASSHGTTENEQYF
NA,TRBV5-1,once,TRBJ2-5,17,TGCGCCAGCAGCTTGGTCGGCCGCCCTTGGTACCAAGAGACCCAGTACTTC,CASSLVGRPWYQETQYF
NA,TRBV9,NA,TRBJ2-5,14,TGTGCCAGCAGCGTAGCTAACGGTGGGGAGACCCAGTACTTC,CASSVANGGETQYF
TRBD1,TRBV5-6,NA,TRBJ1-5,16,TGTGCCAGCAGCGAGACCGGGACAGGGAGCAATCAGCCCCAGCATTTT,CASSETGTGSNQPQHF
TRBD1,TRBV14,NA,TRBJ1-1,14,TGTGCCAGCAGCCAAGATTATAGGACAGGGAGAGCTTTCTTT,CASSQDYRTGRAFF
NA,TRBV11-2,once,TRBJ1-1,14,TGTGCCAGCAGCTTGGCAATCAGGGGCACTGAAGCTTTCTTT,CASSLAIRGTEAFF
NA,TRBV7-8,NA,TRBJ2-5,12,TGTGCCAGCAGCATCGCTCAAGAGACCCAGTACTTC,CASSIAQETQYF
TRBD1,TRBV6-1,NA,TRBJ1-5,14,TGTGCCACCGACCGGACAGGGCGCGTCCAGCCCCAGCATTTT,CATDRTGRVQPQHF
NA,TRBV28,NA,TRBJ2-7,14,TGTGCCAGCAACCCGACGGGATTCTCCTACGAGCAGTACTTC,CASNPTGFSYEQYF
NA,TRBV2,NA,TRBJ2-3,16,TGTGCCAGCAGTGAACCCCCTGGGCGGGGCACAGATACGCAGTATTTT,CASSEPPGRGTDTQYF